This T cell receptor beta chain was sequenced during a study of blood T cell repertoires in COVID-19 (TCRdb year 2020). A note on the overall study: The collaborator samples originated in the United States, Italy and Spain and spanned the acute and convalescent phases of COVID-19. The material from the prospective study consisted of cDNA or gDNA derived from T cells, B-cell-depleted T cells, or PBMCs. Deeply sampled blood TCRbeta repertoires from subjects exposed to, actively infected with, or recovered from COVID-19 were included in the dataset. The repertoires were released in a freely available public database meant as a resource for research on the immune response to SARS-CoV-2. Samples came from the ongoing ImmuneRACE study (first 160 participants) plus 1,254 subjects from 6 global collaborators. A de-identified subject ID, COVID-19 status, age in years and sex were almost always included in the sample metadata. Where available, HLA class I and class II types were obtained from metadata supplied by the sample provider rather than from assay-based typing.

Details on this clone: Its antigen specificity is not known. Qualities for individual bases were not recorded, and no much larger clone is one base off.

CDR1 SGDLS and CDR2 YYNGEE are derived from the germline V gene. Including cysteine and phenylalanine, the CDR3 has 16 amino acids. Only the CDR3 region is kept as DNA, spanning 48 bases read in frame from base 1. From V the trimming removes 0 bases and from J it removes 2 bases, while the gene matches leave 5 bases of the junction unaccounted for. Whole blood was collected in K2EDTA tubes by collaborating institutions according to the institutions' own protocols. For TCRbeta analysis, collaborators shipped samples in one of three forms: frozen whole blood, isolated PBMCs, or DNA extracted from either of those sample types. TCRbeta CDR3 regions were amplified from genomic DNA using the immunoSEQ Assay, a bias-controlled multiplex PCR. The authors' pipeline ran thus. Within the assay, amplification of reference gene primers was used to estimate how many nucleated cells each sample contained. To quantify the absolute abundance of each unique TCRbeta CDR3 rearrangement, sequence reads were collapsed and filtered. For each sample, productive Simpson clonality was calculated as the square root of Simpson's diversity index over productive rearrangements. TCRdb's version of the immuneACCESS table is confined to in-frame rearrangements and falls short of the full clone set. An unresolved V gene accounts for under half of the shortfall where checked; the remainder is of unknown origin. V and J calls and clone size are given by that table; D and trimming were obtained from the DNA. Within this sample are fewer than 60,000 clones, with approximately 88% of them counted one time only. The top ten hold 9.5% to 15% of the sample.

The investigation overall reported the following: How much clinical and demographic metadata was included differed by source and by participant, and the metadata was provided uncurated.

The TCR comes from a human donor with active COVID-19. The donor label of this sample is uncertain. The sequencing input was peripheral blood. The rearrangement combines TRBV9 with TRBJ2-5, with 9 junctional bases fitting TRBD2. The DNA is as follows: TGTGCCAGCAGCGTAGGGGCGGGAGGGTTGCAAGAGACCCAGTACTTC. Translated, it reads CASSVGAGGLQETQYF.